This T cell receptor (beta chain) stems from a study of cytomegalovirus exposure and HLA in healthy donors. The PCR made use of 60 Vbeta and 13 Jbeta primers. The table came from immunoSEQ multiplex PCR; TCRdb's copy has only in-frame clones and leaves some out. Of 90,000 to 120,000 clones listed, 65% to 80% were seen once; the top ten hold around 3%. This CDR3 comprises 14 residues. CDR1 is SGHTA, CDR2 FQGNSA, per germline. With V trimmed by 6 bases and J by 8 bases, 9 bases remained unmatched. Sequenced material: PBMCs. The source is a middle-aged woman in good health and CMV-seronegative. The chain carries TRBV7-2 and TRBJ2-1; TRBD2 matches at 8 bases. As DNA, the CDR3 is TGTGCCAGCAGGTCCAGCGGGAGCTGGGATGAGCAGTTCTTC. This translates into CASRSSGSWDEQFF.